The sequence of this T cell receptor beta chain was determined in a study of T cell clonality in common variable immunodeficiency. Study-level points and caveats: Fewer TCRbeta clones were shared among CVID subjects than controls. CVID subjects showed higher TCRbeta clonality than healthy controls. Common variable immunodeficiency TCR beta sequences reportedly had fewer deletions and N-nucleotide insertions.

This CDR3 contains 14 residues. Germline trimming cut 3 bases from V and 7 bases from J; bases unmatched to any gene: 1. Only in-frame clones appear in the TCRdb table, and some are missing; sequencing was by immunoSEQ multiplex PCR. The sample contains tens of thousands of clones, none occurring once; about 1.5% lies in the top ten. This clone has ten or more counts. The antigen is undetermined. With the read ending 3 residues before the CDR3 end, the germline J gene is used to fill in that end. The sequence was collected from a person aged 18-70 years in good health. This chain connects TRBV12-3 or TRBV12-4 to TRBJ2-1; 12 bases fit TRBD2. The sequenced sample consisted of peripheral blood mononuclear cells. The CDR3 reads CASSLTSGSNEQFF. The sequenced CDR3 bases are TGTGCCAGCAGTTTGACTAGCGGGAGTAATGAG.